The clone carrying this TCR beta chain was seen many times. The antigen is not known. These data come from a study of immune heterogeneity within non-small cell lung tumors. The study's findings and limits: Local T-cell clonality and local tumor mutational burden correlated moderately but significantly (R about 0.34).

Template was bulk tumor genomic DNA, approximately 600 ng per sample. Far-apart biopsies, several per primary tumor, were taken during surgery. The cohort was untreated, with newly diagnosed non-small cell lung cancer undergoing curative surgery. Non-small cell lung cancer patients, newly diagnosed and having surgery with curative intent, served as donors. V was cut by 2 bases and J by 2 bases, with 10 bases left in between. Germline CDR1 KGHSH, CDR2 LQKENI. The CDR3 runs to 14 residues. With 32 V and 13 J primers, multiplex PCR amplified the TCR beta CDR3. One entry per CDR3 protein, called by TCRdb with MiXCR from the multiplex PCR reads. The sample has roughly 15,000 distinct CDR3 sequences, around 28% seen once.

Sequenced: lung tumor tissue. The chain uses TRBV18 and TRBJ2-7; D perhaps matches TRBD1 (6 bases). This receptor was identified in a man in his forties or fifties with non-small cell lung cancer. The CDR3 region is CASSPGTSTYEQYF. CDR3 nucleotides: TGTGCCAGCTCACCAGGGACAAGTACCTACGAGCAGTACTTC. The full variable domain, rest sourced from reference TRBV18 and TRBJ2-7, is NAGVMQNPRHLVRRRGQEARLRCSPMKGHSHVYWYRQLPEEGLKFMVYLQKENIIDESGMPKERFSAEFPKEGPSILRIQQVVRGDSAAYFCASSPGTSTYEQYFGPGTRLTVT.